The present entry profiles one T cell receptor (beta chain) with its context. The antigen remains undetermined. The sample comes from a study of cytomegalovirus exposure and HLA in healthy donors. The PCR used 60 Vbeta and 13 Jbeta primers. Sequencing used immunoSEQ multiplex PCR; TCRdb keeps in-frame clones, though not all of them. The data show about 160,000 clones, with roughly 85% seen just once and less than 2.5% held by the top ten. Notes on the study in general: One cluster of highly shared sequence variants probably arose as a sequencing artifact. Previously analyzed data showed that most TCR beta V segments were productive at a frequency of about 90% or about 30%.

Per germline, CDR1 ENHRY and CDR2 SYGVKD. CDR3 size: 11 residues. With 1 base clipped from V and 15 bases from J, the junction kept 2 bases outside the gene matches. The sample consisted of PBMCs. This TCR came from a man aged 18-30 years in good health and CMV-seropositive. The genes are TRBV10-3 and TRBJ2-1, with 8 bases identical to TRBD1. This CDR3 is CAISELDRAFF. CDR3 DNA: TGTGCCATCAGTGAGTTGGACAGGGCGTTCTTC.